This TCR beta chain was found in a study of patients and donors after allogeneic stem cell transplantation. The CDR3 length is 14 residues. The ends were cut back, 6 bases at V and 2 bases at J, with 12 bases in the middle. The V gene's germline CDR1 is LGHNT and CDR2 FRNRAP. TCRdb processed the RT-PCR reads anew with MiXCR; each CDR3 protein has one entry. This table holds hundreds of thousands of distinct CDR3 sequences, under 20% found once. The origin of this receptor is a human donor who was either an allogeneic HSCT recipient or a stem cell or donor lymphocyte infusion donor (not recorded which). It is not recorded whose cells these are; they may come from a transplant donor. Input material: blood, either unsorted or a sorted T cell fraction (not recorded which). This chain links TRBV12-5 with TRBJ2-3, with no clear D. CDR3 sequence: CASGFTSFTDTQYF. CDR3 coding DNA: TGTGCTAGTGGCTTCACCAGTTTCACAGATACGCAGTATTTT.